This is a list of T cell receptor beta chains from one sample in a study of post-analysis software for immune sequencing data. MiXCR was run by TCRdb on the PCR reads, yielding one entry per CDR3 protein. Of 600,000 to 750,000 distinct CDR3 sequences in the sample, approximately 60% are singletons; the top ten hold 10% to 12%. Sequenced: blood. The receptors were gathered from a girl under 10 years old with multiple sclerosis. Both conserved end residues are part of each CDR3. A D gene is named only where the DNA matches it firmly. Expanded clones are given a class, and other clones once, few, many or no size at all.

>TRBV11-2|TRBJ2-3|few|NA|15
CASSLDLTQSDTQYF
TGTGCCAGCAGCTTAGACCTGACGCAAAGTGATACGCAGTATTTT
>TRBV5-1|TRBJ2-1|NA|NA|16
CASSTGRGAFYNEQFF
TGCGCCAGCAGCACCGGACGGGGGGCGTTCTACAATGAGCAGTTCTTC
>TRBV6-5|TRBJ2-1|NA|NA|13
CASRRGRSNEQFF
TGTGCCAGCAGGCGGGGACGGAGCAATGAGCAGTTCTTC
>TRBV5-1|TRBJ1-1|NA|TRBD1|14
CASSIGTGDTEAFF
TGCGCCAGCAGTATTGGGACAGGGGACACTGAAGCTTTCTTT
>TRBV12-3/TRBV12-4|TRBJ1-6|NA|TRBD1|14
CASRGTGRGSPLHF
TGTGCCAGCAGGGGGACAGGGAGAGGTTCGCCCCTCCACTTT
>TRBV29-1|TRBJ2-5|NA|NA|16
CSVDQDGQTYQETQYF
TGCAGCGTTGACCAGGATGGACAGACGTACCAAGAGACCCAGTACTTC
>TRBV5-1|TRBJ2-1|few|NA|15
CASTKFPSSYNEQFF
TGCGCCAGCACCAAATTTCCTAGCTCCTACAATGAGCAGTTCTTC
>TRBV5-1|TRBJ2-7|NA|NA|14
CASSLFLASREQYF
TGCGCCAGCAGCTTGTTTCTAGCTAGTCGCGAGCAGTACTTC
>TRBV27|TRBJ1-5|NA|NA|14
CASSPIDGNQPQHF
TGTGCCAGCAGTCCCATAGACGGCAATCAGCCCCAGCATTTT
>TRBV5-5|TRBJ2-1|NA|TRBD2|15
CASSRTSETYNEQFF
TGTGCCAGCAGCCGGACTAGCGAAACCTACAATGAGCAGTTCTTC
>TRBV14|TRBJ1-3|NA|NA|13
CASSPDLGNIIYF
TGTGCCAGCAGCCCAGACCTTGGAAACATCATATATTTT
>TRBV29-1|TRBJ2-1|NA|NA|14
CSVVKGGRTNEQFF
TGCAGCGTTGTAAAGGGGGGCAGAACCAATGAGCAGTTCTTC
>TRBV2|TRBJ2-5|NA|NA|14
CASSRTQYQETQYF
TGTGCCAGCAGTCGGACACAATACCAAGAGACCCAGTACTTC
>TRBV4-1|TRBJ2-7|NA|NA|14
CASSHFSGNYEQYF
TGCGCCAGCAGCCACTTTAGCGGTAATTACGAGCAGTACTTC
>TRBV6-5|TRBJ1-2|once|NA|11
CASMYRNGYTF
TGTGCCAGCATGTACAGGAACGGCTACACCTTC
>TRBV7-2|TRBJ2-3|NA|NA|15
CASSLMRAGTDTQYF
TGTGCCAGCAGCTTAATGCGCGCGGGGACAGATACGCAGTATTTT
>TRBV5-1|TRBJ1-4|NA|TRBD1|14
CASSPGTGDEELFF
TGCGCCAGCAGTCCCGGGACAGGGGATGAAGAACTGTTTTTT
>TRBV2|TRBJ2-2|NA|TRBD1|18
CASTLGNRGRARGGELFF
TGTGCCAGCACCCTTGGGAACAGGGGGCGAGCCAGGGGCGGGGAGCTGTTTTTT
>TRBV5-1|TRBJ2-3|few|NA|19
CASSLSSFVGTQGSHTQYF
TGCGCCAGCAGCTTGTCGAGTTTCGTCGGGACCCAGGGTTCACATACGCAGTATTTT
>TRBV6-2/TRBV6-3|TRBJ2-5|NA|NA|13
CASDANRVKTQYF
TGTGCCAGCGACGCCAACAGGGTTAAGACCCAGTACTTC
>TRBV4-1|TRBJ2-7|few|NA|13
CASSQIRNYEQYF
TGCGCCAGCAGCCAAATAAGGAATTACGAGCAGTACTTC
>TRBV25-1|TRBJ2-1|NA|TRBD2|14
CASTGLAGGGEQFF
TGTGCCAGCACAGGACTAGCGGGAGGGGGTGAGCAGTTCTTC
>TRBV20-1|TRBJ2-1|NA|NA|12
CSAATSGNEQFF
TGCAGTGCTGCCACTTCGGGCAATGAGCAGTTCTTC
>TRBV7-9|TRBJ1-4|NA|NA|15
CASSSDRSRGEKLFF
TGTGCCAGCAGCTCCGACAGGTCGCGAGGTGAAAAACTGTTTTTT
>TRBV4-1|TRBJ2-7|NA|TRBD2|15
CASSQAGGSEYEQYF
TGCGCCAGCAGCCAAGCGGGCGGGAGTGAGTACGAGCAGTACTTC
>TRBV14|TRBJ2-7|NA|TRBD1|18
CASSQDRNGSGQFYEQYF
TGTGCCAGCAGCCAAGATAGGAATGGTTCGGGACAGTTCTACGAGCAGTACTTC
>TRBV2|TRBJ2-1|few|TRBD2|16
CASSVRLAGGSGEQFF
TGTGCCAGCAGTGTTAGACTAGCGGGAGGGTCGGGTGAGCAGTTCTTC
>TRBV25-1|TRBJ1-5|once|TRBD1|13
CASSAQGDQPQHF
TGTGCCAGCAGTGCTCAGGGGGATCAGCCCCAGCATTTT
>TRBV10-3|TRBJ2-3|NA|TRBD2|22
CAIRGVGHLAGEWRDYTDTQYF
TGTGCCATCAGGGGAGTAGGTCATCTAGCGGGAGAATGGCGGGACTACACAGATACGCAGTATTTT
>TRBV5-5|TRBJ2-7|NA|TRBD2|16
CASSGMTSSGRNEQYF
TGTGCCAGCAGCGGGATGACTAGCTCGGGTAGGAATGAGCAGTACTTC
>TRBV7-9|TRBJ2-7|NA|NA|11
CASSGIHEQYF
TGTGCCAGCAGCGGGATACACGAGCAGTACTTC
>TRBV7-8|TRBJ2-5|NA|NA|15
CASSFSSGGEKPQYF
TGTGCCAGCAGCTTCTCTTCTGGTGGGGAGAAGCCCCAGTACTTC
>TRBV12-3/TRBV12-4|TRBJ2-3|NA|NA|12
CASSPTAEVKYF
TGTGCCAGCAGTCCCACGGCCGAGGTGAAGTATTTT
>TRBV5-1|TRBJ2-3|NA|NA|17
CASSLALGAGRTDTQYF
TGCGCCAGCAGCTTGGCTCTAGGGGCGGGGCGGACAGATACGCAGTATTTT
>TRBV24-1|TRBJ2-1|NA|NA|12
CATSVTGYEQFF
TGTGCCACCAGTGTCACAGGGTATGAGCAGTTCTTC
>TRBV12-3/TRBV12-4|TRBJ2-5|NA|NA|14
CARSLETGTETQYF
TGTGCCCGCAGTTTAGAAACCGGGACGGAGACCCAGTACTTC
>TRBV7-9|TRBJ1-2|NA|TRBD1|15
CASSLIGQGTSGYTF
TGTGCCAGCAGCTTGATAGGACAGGGAACCTCTGGCTACACCTTC
>TRBV10-3|TRBJ1-1|many|NA|13
CAIGGGVSTEAFF
TGTGCCATCGGGGGGGGCGTCAGCACTGAAGCTTTCTTT
>TRBV9|TRBJ1-2|NA|NA|11
CASSVDQGYTF
TGTGCCAGCAGCGTCGACCAGGGCTACACCTTC
>TRBV30|TRBJ2-1|NA|NA|13
CAWSSLLDLEQFF
TGTGCCTGGAGTTCCCTACTAGATCTTGAGCAGTTCTTC
>TRBV29-1|TRBJ2-4|NA|NA|13
CSVRPGPTLKQYF
TGCAGCGTCAGGCCCGGGCCCACCCTCAAGCAGTACTTC
>TRBV12-3/TRBV12-4|TRBJ1-2|NA|NA|13
CASSRPGDGGYTF
TGTGCCAGCAGTCGTCCGGGGGATGGTGGCTACACCTTC
>TRBV5-1|TRBJ2-3|few|NA|15
CASSSYADALDTQYF
TGCGCCAGCAGCTCGTACGCGGACGCGTTGGATACGCAGTATTTT
>TRBV29-1|TRBJ2-1|NA|TRBD1|14
CSVEDRGRENEQFF
TGCAGCGTAGAGGACAGGGGGCGCGAAAATGAGCAGTTCTTC
>TRBV5-1|TRBJ1-2|NA|TRBD1|14
CASSLETGTGEDTF
TGCGCCAGCAGCTTGGAAACCGGGACAGGGGAAGACACCTTC
>TRBV4-1|TRBJ2-1|few|TRBD2|17
CASSPGLASSSYNEQFF
TGCGCCAGCAGCCCAGGACTAGCGTCTAGCTCCTACAATGAGCAGTTCTTC
>TRBV19|TRBJ2-5|NA|TRBD1|14
CASSMGQGVLTQYF
TGTGCCAGTAGTATGGGACAGGGGGTGCTGACCCAGTACTTC
>TRBV7-9|TRBJ2-5|NA|NA|12
CATQGGGETQYF
TGTGCCACCCAGGGCGGAGGAGAGACCCAGTACTTC
>TRBV3-1|TRBJ2-1|NA|NA|15
CASSQVDSAYNEQFF
TGTGCCAGCAGCCAAGTGGACTCGGCCTACAATGAGCAGTTCTTC
>TRBV7-3|TRBJ2-5|NA|NA|15
CASSYHGDYQETQYF
TGTGCCAGCAGCTACCACGGGGACTACCAAGAGACCCAGTACTTC
>TRBV20-1|TRBJ1-1|NA|TRBD1|15
CSANDREGLNTEAFF
TGCAGTGCTAATGACAGGGAAGGGTTGAACACTGAAGCTTTCTTT
>TRBV7-8|TRBJ2-1|NA|TRBD1|15
CASSLTGGQYNEQFF
TGTGCCAGCAGCTTGACAGGGGGCCAATACAATGAGCAGTTCTTC